Below are 6 T cell receptor beta chains sequenced from a single sample in a study of PD-L1 blockade in urothelial cancer. Produced via immunoSEQ multiplex PCR; TCRdb's table is partial and in-frame only. The sample has tens of thousands of clones; over 75% are singletons. The time point was: pretreatment peripheral blood. Sequencing was performed on PBMCs, taken around atezolizumab (anti-PD-L1) treatment. The receptors were gathered from a man between 65 and 80 years old with urothelial cancer.

This chain uses TRBV7-6 with TRBJ2-7; a weak D match, TRBD2 (5 bases). CDR1 SGHVS and CDR2 FNYEAQ come from the germline V gene. This CDR3 contains 12 residues. V lost 7 bases and J lost 2, with 9 bases in between. The CDR3 here is CASIRGAYEQYF. The CDR3, as DNA: TGTGCCAGCATCCGGGGAGCCTACGAGCAGTACTTC.

The CDR3 is CATNEQFF. The CDR3 bases are TGTGCCACTAATGAGCAGTTCTTC. The rearrangement links TRBV28 to TRBJ2-1; D is uncertain. V was cut by 10 bases and J by 7 bases, with 2 bases left in between. CDR1 and CDR2 (germline): MDHEN, SYDVKM. The CDR3 spans 8 residues.

This clone appeared once. The V and J genes are TRBV27 and TRBJ2-1, with unresolved D. Germline V gene lookup returns CDR1 MNHEY and CDR2 SMNVEV (reference sequence). The CDR3 has 15 amino acids. V was shortened by 5 bases and J by 6 bases, with 17 bases between the two germline ends. CDR3 amino acids: CASSLEQETLNEQFF. CDR3 nucleotide sequence: TGTGCCAGCAGTCTGGAGCAAGAAACCCTCAATGAGCAGTTCTTC.

This rearrangement joins TRBV4-3 to TRBJ1-1, with unresolved D. The V end was cut by 0 bases, the J end by 6 bases, with 11 bases between. The CDR3 is made up of 14 amino acids. Germline V gene lookup returns CDR1 LGHNA and CDR2 YSLEER. The CDR3 region has the DNA TGCGCCAGCAGCCAAGATCCGGCCAGCGCTGAAGCTTTCTTT. Translated: CASSQDPASAEAFF.

V and J are TRBV6-5 and TRBJ2-1; 13 bases align to TRBD2. CDR3 length equals 14 residues. V gave up 10 bases and J gave up 6 bases; unmatched junction bases: 6. Germline-derived CDR1 and CDR2 are MNHEY and SVGAGI. CDR3 DNA: TGTGCCACCGAACTAGCGGGAGGGCGCAATGAGCAGTTCTTC. This codes for CATELAGGRNEQFF.

The rearrangement links TRBV10-2 to TRBJ2-6, with 10 nucleotides matching TRBD1. Per germline, CDR1 WSHSY and CDR2 SAAADI. The CDR3 is made up of 17 amino acids. With V trimmed by 6 bases and J by 1 base, 6 bases remained unmatched. In nucleotides, the CDR3 is TGCGCCAGCAGAGGGACAGGGGTCGAGTCTGGGGCCAACGTCCTGACTTTC. Translated, it gives CASRGTGVESGANVLTF.